These 9 T cell receptor beta chains came from one sample sequenced in a study of shared clonotypes between healthy human individuals. Method: immunoSEQ multiplex PCR; TCRdb's copy keeps in-frame clones and lacks some. The repertoire includes about a million clones, approximately 76% of them detected once, and approximately 1.3% sits in the top ten. Input material: memory CD4+ T cells sorted from blood. Subset denoted: CD45RA-negative fraction. Every receptor here comes from a man younger than 35 in good health.

The V and J genes are TRBV2 and TRBJ2-1; the D gene could be TRBD1 or TRBD2 (5 bases each). With 2 bases removed from V and 13 bases from J, the gap between germline ends came to 15 bases. Germline loops: CDR1 SNHLY, CDR2 FYNNEI. CDR3 size: 13 residues. The CDR3: CASSETHSGAQFF. The CDR3 DNA reads TGTGCCAGCAGTGAAACCCATTCCGGGGCACAGTTCTTC.

The CDR3 DNA reads TGTGCCAGCAGCTTCCCCCGGGACACCGAAATTGAAGAGCAGTACTTC. This codes for CASSFPRDTEIEEQYF. The V call is TRBV9, the J call TRBJ2-7, with D perhaps TRBD1 (6 bases). Germline V CDR1 and CDR2: SGDLS, YYNGEE. The V end was cut by 4 bases, the J end by 7 bases, with 24 bases between. The CDR3 is 16 residues long.

The chain employs TRBV5-6 and TRBJ1-1; the match to TRBD1 covers 8 bases. V lost 4 bases, J lost 8 bases, and 1 base stayed unmatched. CDR1 and CDR2 from the germline V gene are SGHDT and YYEEEE. The CDR3 sequence is 11 residues long. Here the CDR3 reads CASSQGAEAFF. CDR3 coding DNA: TGTGCCAGCAGCCAGGGGGCCGAAGCTTTCTTT.

In its sample, this clone was seen a few times. Other DNA sequences in the same sample also yield this CDR3. The V call is TRBV5-6, the J call TRBJ2-2; TRBD1 might be the D (5 bases). The CDR3 is made up of 14 amino acids. With 2 bases removed from V and 1 base from J, the gap between germline ends came to 6 bases. Germline CDR1 SGHDT, CDR2 YYEEEE. The CDR3 DNA sequence: TGTGCCAGCAGCTTAAGGGGGAACACCGGGGAGCTGTTTTTT. It yields the protein CASSLRGNTGELFF.

V is TRBV4-2 and J is TRBJ1-5; D not resolved. This CDR3 is built from 14 residues. Trimming took off 1 base at V and 1 base at J, with 5 bases between the two ends. Germline V gene data show CDR1 as LGHNA and CDR2 as YNFKEQ. Here the CDR3 reads CASSQGPSNQPQHF. The DNA for the CDR3 is TGTGCCAGCAGCCAAGGTCCCAGCAATCAGCCCCAGCATTTT.

The chain combines TRBV5-6 with TRBJ2-5, with 10 bases matching TRBD1. The junction had 7 bases not matched to a gene; V was cut back by 2 bases and J by 3 bases. CDR1 and CDR2 from the germline V gene are SGHDT and YYEEEE. This CDR3 has 16 residues. The CDR3 is CASSLGQGDPKETQYF. The CDR3 nucleotides read TGTGCCAGCAGCTTAGGACAGGGGGACCCTAAAGAGACCCAGTACTTC. The variable domain in full, with the rest retrieved from reference TRBV5-6 and TRBJ2-5, is DAGVTQSPTHLIKTRGQQVTLRCSPKSGHDTVSWYQQALGQGPQFIFQYYEEEERQRGNFPDRFSGHQFPNYSSELNVNALLLGDSALYLCASSLGQGDPKETQYFGPGTRLLVL.

The rearrangement uses TRBV27 and TRBJ1-5, with TRBD1 as a possible D gene (5 bases). Germline V gene data show CDR1 as MNHEY and CDR2 as SMNVEV (reference sequence). The V end was cut by 0 bases, the J end by 6 bases, with 12 bases between. CDR3 length: 15 residues. The CDR3 loop is CASSLSGQGIQPQHF. CDR3 sequence (DNA): TGTGCCAGCAGTTTATCAGGGCAGGGAATTCAGCCCCAGCATTTT.

This clone came up a few times. The CDR3 is CASSLYGFTGLTEAFF. Here the CDR3 DNA reads TGTGCCAGCAGTTTATACGGGTTTACAGGGCTCACTGAAGCTTTCTTT. The V call is TRBV27, the J call TRBJ1-1, with a weak D call TRBD1 (6 bases). The V gene's germline CDR1 is MNHEY and CDR2 SMNVEV (reference sequence). Trimming removed 1 base at V and 4 bases at J, with 16 bases between. The CDR3 runs to 16 residues.

This chain joins TRBV5-1 and TRBJ2-7, with D possibly called TRBD1 or TRBD2 (5 bases each). The V gene's germline CDR1 is SGHRS and CDR2 YFSETQ. Trimming removed 4 bases from V and 7 bases from J, with 18 bases in between. This CDR3 contains 14 residues. The CDR3 protein is CASSPAPAEGEQYF. CDR3 sequence (DNA): TGCGCCAGCAGCCCGGCCCCTGCCGAGGGGGAGCAGTACTTC.